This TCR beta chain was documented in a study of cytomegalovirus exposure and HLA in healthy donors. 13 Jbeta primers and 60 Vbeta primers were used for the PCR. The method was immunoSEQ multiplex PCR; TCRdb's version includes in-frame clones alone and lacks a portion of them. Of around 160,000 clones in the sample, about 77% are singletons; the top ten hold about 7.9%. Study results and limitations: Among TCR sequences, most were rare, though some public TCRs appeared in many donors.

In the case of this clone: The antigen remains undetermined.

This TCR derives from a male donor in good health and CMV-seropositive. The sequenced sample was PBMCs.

The CDR3: CASGDSQHQPQHF. The CDR3 coding sequence is TGTGCCAGTGGGGACAGCCAACATCAGCCCCAGCATTTT. This chain joins TRBV19 and TRBJ1-5; 7 bases fit TRBD1. Germline trimming cut 8 bases from V and 5 bases from J; bases unmatched to any gene: 6. Germline V CDR1 and CDR2: LNHDA, SQIVND (reference sequence). The CDR3 covers 13 residues.